The clone carrying this T cell receptor (beta chain) was seen only a few times. Its antigen is currently unknown. Other DNA sequences of this sample code for an identical CDR3. The length of the CDR3 is 12 residues. Germline values: CDR1 MNHEY, CDR2 SMNVEV (reference sequence). With 2 bases removed from V and 4 bases from J, the gap between germline ends came to 6 bases. Only CD45RO-negative cells positively selected for CCR7 counted as naive CD8 cells, so terminally differentiated effector memory CD45RA+ cells were excluded. This sample was taken from a study of shared clonotypes between healthy human individuals. Findings of the study overall: Compared with memory subsets, naive subsets generally had larger estimated richness. Researchers sampled blood only, noting tissue repertoires likely differ.

Clones were read by immunoSEQ multiplex PCR, and TCRdb kept only the in-frame ones, dropping some. The sample includes some 2.1 million clones, around 93% seen only once; the top ten take less than 2%. The chain is built from TRBV27 and TRBJ2-7; D tentatively fits TRBD1 or TRBD2 (5 bases each). Sequenced sample: naive CD8+ T cells from PBMCs. This receptor was taken from a man between 18 and 35 years old in good health. Some clones in this sample may be carry-over from other donors' samples. DNA for the CDR3: TGTGCCAGCAGTTTAGAGGGGTACGAGCAGTACTTC. This gives the protein CASSLEGYEQYF.